This T cell receptor beta chain was captured in a study of blood T cell repertoires in COVID-19. Study in general: The United States, Italy and Spain supplied acute and convalescent COVID-19 samples.

Sequenced by immunoSEQ multiplex PCR; TCRdb stores in-frame clones only, minus some. This sample has roughly 60,000 clones, with approximately 85% found just once. The CDR3 contains 13 residues. The V end lost 3 bases, the J end lost 10 bases, and 13 bases lay between the germline ends. CDR1 and CDR2 (germline): MNHNS, SASEGT. The origin of this receptor is a human donor in a cohort sampled during active COVID-19. The chain carries TRBV6-1 and TRBJ1-5, with D possibly being TRBD1 (5 bases). The sample comprised peripheral blood. The CDR3 here is CASSEYGGDPQHF. The CDR3 bases are TGTGCCAGCAGTGAGTACGGGGGGGACCCCCAGCATTTT.